This TCR beta chain comes out of a study of T cells in Graves' hyperthyroidism and ophthalmopathy. Trimming took off 0 bases at V and 2 bases at J, with 14 bases between the two ends. This CDR3 region has 16 residues. Germline V lookup: CDR1 LGHNA, CDR2 YNFKEQ. From RNA transcripts, TCR beta CDR3 regions were amplified. HTBI primers were used for first-round RT-PCR of the TCR CDR3. MiXCR, run by TCRdb on the multiplex PCR reads, gives a single entry per CDR3 protein. The sample contains some 460,000 distinct CDR3 sequences, 15% to 18% of which appear only once. This clonotype was seen at least ten times.

This TCR was sampled from a woman under 30 with Graves' hyperthyroidism. The chain employs TRBV4-2 and TRBJ2-7; D perhaps matches TRBD2 (6 bases). What was sequenced was blood. As DNA, the CDR3 is TGTGCCAGCAGCCAAGATTGGAGGGGCCTAACCTACGAGCAGTACTTC. Its protein product is CASSQDWRGLTYEQYF.